The sequence of this TCR beta chain was determined in a study of CD8+ T cells in alopecia areata. Study outcomes and limitations: TCR sharing across patients was less clear than in mice, possibly HLA-related. Clonality was higher in lesional than normal scalp, especially in alopecia totalis/universalis.

As to this clone: Its antigen is still unknown.

After isolation, RNA underwent reverse transcription to generate cDNA as the sequencing template. The method was immunoSEQ multiplex PCR; TCRdb's version includes in-frame clones alone and lacks a portion of them. Of approximately 63,000 clones listed, approximately 58% are singletons. This CDR3 contains 14 residues. Trimming took off 4 bases at V and 3 bases at J, with 13 bases between the two ends. CDR1 and CDR2 from the germline V gene are MNHEY and SMNVEV (reference sequence). Specimen: CD8+ T cells sorted from blood, collected at week 0. J is TRBJ2-7 and V is TRBV27, with D perhaps matching TRBD1 or TRBD2 (6 bases each). The clonotype originates from a human donor with alopecia areata. CDR3 residues: CASSWAGQLYEQYF. The CDR3 DNA is TGTGCCAGCAGTTGGGCGGGACAACTCTACGAGCAGTACTTC.